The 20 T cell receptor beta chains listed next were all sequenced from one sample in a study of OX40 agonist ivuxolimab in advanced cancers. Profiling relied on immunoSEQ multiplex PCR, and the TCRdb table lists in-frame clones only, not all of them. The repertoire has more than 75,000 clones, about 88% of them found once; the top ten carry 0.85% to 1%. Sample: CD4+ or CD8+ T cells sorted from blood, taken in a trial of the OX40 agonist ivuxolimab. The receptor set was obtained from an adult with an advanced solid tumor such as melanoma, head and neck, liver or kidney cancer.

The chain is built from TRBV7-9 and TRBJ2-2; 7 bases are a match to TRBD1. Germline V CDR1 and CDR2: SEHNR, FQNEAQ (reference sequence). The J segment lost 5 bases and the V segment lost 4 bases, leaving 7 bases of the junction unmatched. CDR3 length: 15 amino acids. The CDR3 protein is CASSSPGQKTGELFF. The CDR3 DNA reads TGTGCCAGCAGCTCCCCGGGACAGAAAACCGGGGAGCTGTTTTTT.

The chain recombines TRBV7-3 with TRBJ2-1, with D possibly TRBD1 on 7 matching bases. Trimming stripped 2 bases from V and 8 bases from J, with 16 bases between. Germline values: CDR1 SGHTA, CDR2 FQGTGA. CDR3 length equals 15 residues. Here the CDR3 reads CASSLGGGALYEQFF. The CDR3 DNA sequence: TGTGCCAGCAGCTTAGGAGGGGGCGCATTATATGAGCAGTTCTTC.

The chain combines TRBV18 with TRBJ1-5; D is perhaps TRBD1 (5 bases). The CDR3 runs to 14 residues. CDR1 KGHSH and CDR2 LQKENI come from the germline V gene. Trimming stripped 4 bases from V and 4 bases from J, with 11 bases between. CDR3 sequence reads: CASSRQGPNQPQHF. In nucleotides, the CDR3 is TGTGCCAGCTCACGCCAGGGACCTAATCAGCCCCAGCATTTT.

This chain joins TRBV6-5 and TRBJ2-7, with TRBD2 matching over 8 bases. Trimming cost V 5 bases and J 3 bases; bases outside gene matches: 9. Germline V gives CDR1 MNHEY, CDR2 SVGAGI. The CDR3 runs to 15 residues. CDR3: CASSRSGGPLYEQYF. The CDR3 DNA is TGTGCCAGCAGTAGAAGCGGGGGCCCACTCTACGAGCAGTACTTC.

The CDR3 spells CASSGIRETQYF. The CDR3 DNA is TGTGCCAGCAGCGGAATCCGGGAGACCCAGTACTTC. The chain combines TRBV6-1 with TRBJ2-5, with D unclear. V lost 6 bases to trimming and J lost 5 bases, with 10 bases between them. Germline V gene sequence: CDR1 MNHNS, CDR2 SASEGT. The CDR3 is made up of 12 amino acids.

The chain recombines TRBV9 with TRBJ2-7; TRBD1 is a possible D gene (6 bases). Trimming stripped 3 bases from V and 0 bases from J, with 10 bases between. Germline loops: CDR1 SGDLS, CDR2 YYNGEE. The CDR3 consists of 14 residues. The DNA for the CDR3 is TGTGCCAGCAGCGAGAGGGACATCTCCTACGAGCAGTACTTC. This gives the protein CASSERDISYEQYF.

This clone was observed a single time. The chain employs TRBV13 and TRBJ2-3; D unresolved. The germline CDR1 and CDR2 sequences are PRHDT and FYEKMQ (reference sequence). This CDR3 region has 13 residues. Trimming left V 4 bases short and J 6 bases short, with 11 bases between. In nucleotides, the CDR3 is TGTGCCAGCAGCTCTAGAGTTGCGGATACGCAGTATTTT. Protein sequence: CASSSRVADTQYF. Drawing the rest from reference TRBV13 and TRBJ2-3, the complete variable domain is AAGVIQSPRHLIKEKRETATLKCYPIPRHDTVYWYQQGPGQDPQFLISFYEKMQSDKGSIPDRFSAQQFSDYHSELNMSSLELGDSALYFCASSSRVADTQYFGPGTRLTVL.

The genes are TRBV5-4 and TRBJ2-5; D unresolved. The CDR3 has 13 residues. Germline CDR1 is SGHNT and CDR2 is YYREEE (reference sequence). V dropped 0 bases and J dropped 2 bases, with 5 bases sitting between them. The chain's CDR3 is CASSLGGQETQYF. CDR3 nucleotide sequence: TGTGCCAGCAGCTTGGGGGGTCAAGAGACCCAGTACTTC.

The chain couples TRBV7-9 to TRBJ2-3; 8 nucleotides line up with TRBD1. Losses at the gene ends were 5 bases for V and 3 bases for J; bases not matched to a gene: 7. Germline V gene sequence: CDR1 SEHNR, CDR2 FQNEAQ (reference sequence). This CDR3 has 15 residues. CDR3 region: CASSNQGASTDTQYF. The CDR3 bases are TGTGCCAGCAGCAATCAGGGGGCGAGTACAGATACGCAGTATTTT.

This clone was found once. Here the CDR3 reads CASRPEGVAGNTIYF. The CDR3, as DNA: TGTGCCAGCAGACCGGAAGGGGTAGCTGGAAACACCATATATTTT. The gene calls are TRBV14 and TRBJ1-3, with D tentatively TRBD1 (5 bases). The CDR3 has 15 amino acids. Deletions cut 6 bases from V and 2 bases from J, with 14 bases between. The V gene's germline CDR1 is SGHDN and CDR2 FVKESK. Looking up the rest from reference TRBV14 and TRBJ1-3 gives the full variable domain: EAGVTQFPSHSVIEKGQTVTLRCDPISGHDNLYWYRRVMGKEIKFLLHFVKESKQDESGMPNNRFLAERTGGTYSTLKVQPAELEDSGVYFCASRPEGVAGNTIYFGEGSWLTVV.

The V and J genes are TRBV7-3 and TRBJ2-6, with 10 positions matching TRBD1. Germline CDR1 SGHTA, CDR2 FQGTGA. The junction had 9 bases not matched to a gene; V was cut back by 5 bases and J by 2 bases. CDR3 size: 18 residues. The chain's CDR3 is CASSPPGQGTPGANVLTF. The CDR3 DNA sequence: TGTGCCAGCAGCCCTCCGGGACAGGGGACTCCTGGGGCCAACGTCCTGACTTTC.

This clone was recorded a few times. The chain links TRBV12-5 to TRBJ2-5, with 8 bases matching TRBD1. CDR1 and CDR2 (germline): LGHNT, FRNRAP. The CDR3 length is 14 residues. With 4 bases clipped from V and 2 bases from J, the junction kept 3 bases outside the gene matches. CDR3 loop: CASGSDRGQETQYF. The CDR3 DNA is TGTGCTAGTGGTTCAGACAGGGGTCAAGAGACCCAGTACTTC.

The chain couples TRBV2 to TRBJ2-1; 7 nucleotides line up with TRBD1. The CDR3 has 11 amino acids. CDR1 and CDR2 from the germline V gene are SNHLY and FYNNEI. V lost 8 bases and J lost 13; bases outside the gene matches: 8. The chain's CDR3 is CASCQGDTQFF. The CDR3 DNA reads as TGTGCCAGCTGTCAGGGGGATACTCAGTTCTTC.

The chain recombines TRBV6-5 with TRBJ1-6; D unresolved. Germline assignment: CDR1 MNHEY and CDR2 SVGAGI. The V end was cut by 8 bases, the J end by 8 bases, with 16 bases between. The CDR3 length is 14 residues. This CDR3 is CASSRGSSDSPLHF. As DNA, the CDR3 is TGTGCCAGCTCCCGGGGAAGTTCGGATTCACCCCTCCACTTT.

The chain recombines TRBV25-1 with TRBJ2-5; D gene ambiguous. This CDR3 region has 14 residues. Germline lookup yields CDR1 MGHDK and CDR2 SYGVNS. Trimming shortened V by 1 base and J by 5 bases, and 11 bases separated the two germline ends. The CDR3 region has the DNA TGTGCCAGCAGTGAATTTTCCGCTTTGGAGACCCAGTACTTC. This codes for CASSEFSALETQYF.

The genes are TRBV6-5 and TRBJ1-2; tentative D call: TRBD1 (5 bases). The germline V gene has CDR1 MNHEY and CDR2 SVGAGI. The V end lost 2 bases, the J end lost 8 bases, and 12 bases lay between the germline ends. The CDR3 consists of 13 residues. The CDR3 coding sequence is TGTGCCAGCAGTTACCAGGGTTTCGAAGGCTACACCTTC. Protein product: CASSYQGFEGYTF.

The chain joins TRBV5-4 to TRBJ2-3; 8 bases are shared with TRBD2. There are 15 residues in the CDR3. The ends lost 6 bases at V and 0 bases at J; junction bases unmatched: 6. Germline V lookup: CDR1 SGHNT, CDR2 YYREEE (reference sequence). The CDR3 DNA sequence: TGTGCCAGCACCCTAGCGGGTCCTAGCACAGATACGCAGTATTTT. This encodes CASTLAGPSTDTQYF.

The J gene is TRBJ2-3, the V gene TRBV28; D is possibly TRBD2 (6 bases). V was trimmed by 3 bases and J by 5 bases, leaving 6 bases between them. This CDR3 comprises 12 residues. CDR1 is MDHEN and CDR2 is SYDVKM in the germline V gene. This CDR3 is CASSLEGDTQYF. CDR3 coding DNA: TGTGCCAGCAGTTTGGAGGGAGATACGCAGTATTTT.

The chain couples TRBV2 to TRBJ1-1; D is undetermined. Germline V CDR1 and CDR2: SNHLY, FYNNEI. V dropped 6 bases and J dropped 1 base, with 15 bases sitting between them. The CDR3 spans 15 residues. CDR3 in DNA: TGTGCCAGCAGAATGGAAGGCGCTGGGAACACTGAAGCTTTCTTT. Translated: CASRMEGAGNTEAFF.

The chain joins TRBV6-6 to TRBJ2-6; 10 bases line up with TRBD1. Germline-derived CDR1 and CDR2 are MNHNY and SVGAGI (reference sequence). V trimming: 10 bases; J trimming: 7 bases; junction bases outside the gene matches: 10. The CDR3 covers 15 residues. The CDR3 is CATTPRQGAANVLTF. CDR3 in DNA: TGTGCCACCACTCCCAGACAGGGGGCCGCCAACGTCCTGACTTTC.